Listed below are T cell receptor beta chains from one sample, sequenced in a study of CXCR3-negative and CXCR3-positive naive CD8 T cells. After re-calling the 5' RACE reads, TCRdb lists one entry per CDR3 protein, DNA absent. This listing includes about 41,000 distinct CDR3 sequences. Sequenced sample: naive CXCR3- CD8+ T cells from blood. The receptors shown here come from a human donor in good health. Some clones in this sample may be carry-over from other donors' samples. CDR3s include the opening cysteine and the closing phenylalanine or tryptophan. The order of the fields is V gene, clone size, J gene, CDR3 protein. The listing skips clone size in some rows; elsewhere it reads once, few, many or a size class.

v_call: TRBV29-1; clone_size: -; j_call: TRBJ1-2; cdr3_aa: CSVALAQGQGARNYGYTF
v_call: TRBV6-2/TRBV6-3; clone_size: -; j_call: TRBJ2-7; cdr3_aa: CASSYPGPLYEQYF
v_call: TRBV5-1; clone_size: -; j_call: TRBJ2-7; cdr3_aa: CASSGGSYEQYF
v_call: TRBV7-9; clone_size: -; j_call: TRBJ2-2; cdr3_aa: CASSDGTVSTGELFF
v_call: TRBV2; clone_size: -; j_call: TRBJ1-1; cdr3_aa: CASSDIGKKAFF
v_call: TRBV6-2/TRBV6-3; clone_size: -; j_call: TRBJ2-7; cdr3_aa: CASSYGTNSYEQYF
v_call: TRBV2; clone_size: -; j_call: TRBJ2-3; cdr3_aa: CASQVLDTQYF
v_call: TRBV10-3; clone_size: -; j_call: TRBJ2-1; cdr3_aa: CAISEPGQGARDEQFF
v_call: TRBV11-2; clone_size: -; j_call: TRBJ1-5; cdr3_aa: CASTAWSNQPQHF
v_call: TRBV29-1; clone_size: -; j_call: TRBJ2-7; cdr3_aa: CSVELGSYEQYF
v_call: TRBV29-1; clone_size: -; j_call: TRBJ2-1; cdr3_aa: CSVPPPQFGGYNEQFF
v_call: TRBV29-1; clone_size: medium-sized; j_call: TRBJ2-7; cdr3_aa: CSVIIRDPYEQYF
v_call: TRBV10-3; clone_size: -; j_call: TRBJ2-1; cdr3_aa: CAISESGGSSYNEQFF
v_call: TRBV6-5; clone_size: -; j_call: TRBJ2-5; cdr3_aa: CASTQDRGWETQYF
v_call: TRBV20-1; clone_size: -; j_call: TRBJ2-7; cdr3_aa: CSARPQGQAYEQYF
v_call: TRBV29-1; clone_size: -; j_call: TRBJ2-7; cdr3_aa: CSVEVAGSSYEQYF
v_call: TRBV4-1; clone_size: -; j_call: TRBJ2-1; cdr3_aa: CASSHTGTGGADEQFF
v_call: TRBV21-1; clone_size: -; j_call: TRBJ1-1; cdr3_aa: CASSTPWGGWTEAFF
v_call: TRBV25-1; clone_size: -; j_call: TRBJ2-2; cdr3_aa: CASRTSRELFF
v_call: TRBV29-1; clone_size: -; j_call: TRBJ2-3; cdr3_aa: CSVEWRDPHLERVTDTQYF
v_call: TRBV11-3; clone_size: medium-sized; j_call: TRBJ1-1; cdr3_aa: CASSVTGTGLAFF
v_call: TRBV27; clone_size: -; j_call: TRBJ2-2; cdr3_aa: CASSTTGTGRFNTGELFF
v_call: TRBV20-1; clone_size: -; j_call: TRBJ1-1; cdr3_aa: CSAKTTRDNTEAFF
v_call: TRBV18; clone_size: -; j_call: TRBJ2-5; cdr3_aa: CASSDYREKETQYF
v_call: TRBV20-1; clone_size: -; j_call: TRBJ2-1; cdr3_aa: CSARPGTSGRVSYNEQFF
v_call: TRBV14; clone_size: -; j_call: TRBJ2-5; cdr3_aa: CASSPSLGETQYF
v_call: TRBV28; clone_size: -; j_call: TRBJ1-1; cdr3_aa: CASSLTGDGDTEAFF
v_call: TRBV6-2/TRBV6-3; clone_size: -; j_call: TRBJ2-3; cdr3_aa: CASSYLWTSADITDTQYF
v_call: TRBV29-1; clone_size: -; j_call: TRBJ2-7; cdr3_aa: CSAWTGLEQYF
v_call: TRBV7-3; clone_size: -; j_call: TRBJ1-1; cdr3_aa: CASSLSAATNTEAFF
v_call: TRBV6-2/TRBV6-3; clone_size: -; j_call: TRBJ2-7; cdr3_aa: CASSYHRDTNSYEQYF